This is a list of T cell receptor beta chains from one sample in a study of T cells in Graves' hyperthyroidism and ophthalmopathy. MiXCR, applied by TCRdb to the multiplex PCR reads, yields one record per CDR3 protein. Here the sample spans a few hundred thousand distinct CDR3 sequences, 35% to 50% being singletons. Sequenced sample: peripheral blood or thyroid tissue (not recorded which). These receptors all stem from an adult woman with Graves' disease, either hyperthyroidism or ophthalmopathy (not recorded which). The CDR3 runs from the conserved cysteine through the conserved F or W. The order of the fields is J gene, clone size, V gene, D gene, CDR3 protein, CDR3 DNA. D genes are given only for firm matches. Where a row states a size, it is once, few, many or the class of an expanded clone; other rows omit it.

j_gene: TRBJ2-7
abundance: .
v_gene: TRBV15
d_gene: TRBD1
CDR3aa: CATSARQGRSYEQYF
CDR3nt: TGTGCCACCAGCGCCCGACAGGGTAGGTCCTACGAGCAGTACTTC

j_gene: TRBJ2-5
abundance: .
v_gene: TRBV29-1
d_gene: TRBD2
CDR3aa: CSVAAGFRETQYF
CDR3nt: TGCAGCGTTGCAGCGGGGTTTCGAGAGACCCAGTACTTC

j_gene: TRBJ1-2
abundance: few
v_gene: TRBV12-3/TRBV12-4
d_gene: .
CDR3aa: CASSLSGAQGYTF
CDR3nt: TGTGCCAGCAGTTTATCGGGGGCGCAAGGCTACACCTTC

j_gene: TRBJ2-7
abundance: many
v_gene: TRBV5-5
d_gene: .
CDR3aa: CASSLELRAPGTF
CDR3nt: TGTGCCAGCAGCTTGGAGTTGCGGGCCCCCGGGACCTTC

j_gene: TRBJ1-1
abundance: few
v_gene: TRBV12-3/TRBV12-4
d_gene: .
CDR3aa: CASSPGLLEAFF
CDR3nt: TGTGCCAGCAGTCCCGGGTTGCTCGAAGCTTTCTTT

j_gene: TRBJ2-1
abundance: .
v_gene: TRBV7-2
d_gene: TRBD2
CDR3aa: CASSLVGRAHNEQFF
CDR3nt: TGTGCCAGCAGCTTAGTCGGGAGGGCACACAATGAGCAGTTCTTC

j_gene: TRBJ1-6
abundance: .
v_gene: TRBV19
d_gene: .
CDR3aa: CASRQAWDSPLHF
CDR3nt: TGTGCCAGTAGACAAGCGTGGGATTCACCCCTCCACTTT

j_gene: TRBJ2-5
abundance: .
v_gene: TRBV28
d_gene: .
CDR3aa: CASTSPPGTQYF
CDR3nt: TGTGCCAGCACCTCTCCGCCAGGGACCCAGTACTTC

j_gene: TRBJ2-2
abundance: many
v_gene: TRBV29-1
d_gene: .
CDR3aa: CSVVGGTNTGELFF
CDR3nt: TGCAGCGTTGTCGGCGGGACAAACACCGGGGAGCTGTTTTTT

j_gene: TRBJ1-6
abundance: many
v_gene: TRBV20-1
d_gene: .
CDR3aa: CSASLPGNSPLHF
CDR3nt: TGCAGTGCTAGTTTGCCAGGAAACTCACCCCTCCACTTT

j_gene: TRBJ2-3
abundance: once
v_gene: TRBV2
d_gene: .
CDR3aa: CAGRPDRVTDTQYF
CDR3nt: TGTGCCGGCAGACCGGACCGGGTCACAGATACGCAGTATTTT

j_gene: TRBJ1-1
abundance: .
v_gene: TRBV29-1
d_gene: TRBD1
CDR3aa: CSVLLQGEAFF
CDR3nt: TGCAGCGTATTATTACAGGGGGAAGCTTTCTTT

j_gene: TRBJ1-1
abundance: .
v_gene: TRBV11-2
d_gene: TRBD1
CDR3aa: CASSDRAVEAFF
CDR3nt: TGTGCCAGTTCCGACAGGGCAGTTGAAGCTTTCTTT

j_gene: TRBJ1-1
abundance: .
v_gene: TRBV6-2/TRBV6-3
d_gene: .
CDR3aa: CASRYNRLNTEAFF
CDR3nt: TGTGCCAGCAGATACAACAGACTGAACACTGAAGCTTTCTTT

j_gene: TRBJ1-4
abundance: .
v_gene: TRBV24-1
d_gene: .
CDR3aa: CATGSQGGREKLFF
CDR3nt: TGTGCCACCGGATCACAGGGAGGCCGAGAAAAACTGTTTTTT

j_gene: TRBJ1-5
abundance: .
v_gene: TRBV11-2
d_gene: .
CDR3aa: CASSLGLWQPQHF
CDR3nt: TGTGCCAGCAGCTTAGGTTTGTGGCAGCCCCAGCATTTT

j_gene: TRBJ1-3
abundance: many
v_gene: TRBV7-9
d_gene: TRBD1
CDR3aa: CASSFAGGAGNTIYF
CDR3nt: TGTGCCAGCAGCTTTGCAGGGGGCGCTGGAAACACCATATATTTT

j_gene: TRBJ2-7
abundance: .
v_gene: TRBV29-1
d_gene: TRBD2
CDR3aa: CSVRGDYSYEQYF
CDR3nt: TGCAGCGTTAGAGGGGACTATTCCTACGAGCAGTACTTC

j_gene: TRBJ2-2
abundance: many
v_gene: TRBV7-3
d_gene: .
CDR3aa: CASSQRPVGMNPGELFF
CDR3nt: TGTGCCAGCAGCCAGAGGCCGGTCGGCATGAATCCCGGGGAGCTGTTTTTT

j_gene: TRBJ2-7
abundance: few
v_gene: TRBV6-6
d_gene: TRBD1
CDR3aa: CASSYSGQDYEQYF
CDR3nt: TGTGCCAGCAGTTACTCGGGACAGGACTACGAGCAGTACTTC

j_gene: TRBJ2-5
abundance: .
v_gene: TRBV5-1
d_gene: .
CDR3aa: CASSYDETQYF
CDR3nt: TGCGCCAGCAGCTACGATGAGACCCAGTACTTC

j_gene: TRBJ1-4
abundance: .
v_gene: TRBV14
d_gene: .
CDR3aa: CASSQTVANEKLFF
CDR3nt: TGTGCCAGCAGCCAGACCGTGGCTAATGAAAAACTGTTTTTT

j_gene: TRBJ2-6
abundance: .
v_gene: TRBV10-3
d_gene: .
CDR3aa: CAISGDGSYVLTF
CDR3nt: TGTGCCATCAGTGGAGACGGGTCCTACGTCCTGACTTTC

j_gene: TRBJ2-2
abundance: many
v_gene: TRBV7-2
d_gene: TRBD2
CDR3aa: CASSWTSSTGELFF
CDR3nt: TGTGCCAGCAGCTGGACTAGCTCGACCGGGGAGCTGTTTTTT

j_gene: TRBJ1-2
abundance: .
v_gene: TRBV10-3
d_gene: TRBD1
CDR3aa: CAISYLRTGGGGYGYTF
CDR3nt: TGTGCCATCAGTTACCTCCGGACAGGGGGAGGGGGCTATGGCTACACCTTC

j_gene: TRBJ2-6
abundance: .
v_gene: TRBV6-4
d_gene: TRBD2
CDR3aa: CASSDAAGGANVLTF
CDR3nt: TGTGCCAGCAGTGACGCAGCGGGGGGGGCCAACGTCCTGACTTTC

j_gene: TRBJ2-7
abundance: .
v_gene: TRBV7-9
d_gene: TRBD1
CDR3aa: CASSVTGDHEQYF
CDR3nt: TGTGCCAGCAGCGTGACAGGGGACCACGAGCAGTACTTC

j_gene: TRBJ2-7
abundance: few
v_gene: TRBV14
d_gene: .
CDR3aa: CASSQGARVEQYF
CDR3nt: TGTGCCAGCAGCCAAGGGGCACGAGTCGAGCAGTACTTC

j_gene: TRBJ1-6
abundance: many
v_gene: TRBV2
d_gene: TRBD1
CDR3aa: CASSTGVSSPLHF
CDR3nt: TGTGCCAGCAGCACAGGGGTGAGTTCACCCCTCCACTTT

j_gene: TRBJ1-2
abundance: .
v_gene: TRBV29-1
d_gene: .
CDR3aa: CSVEGRTGTVNYGYTF
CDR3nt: TGCAGCGTGGAAGGCCGAACAGGGACCGTCAACTATGGCTACACCTTC

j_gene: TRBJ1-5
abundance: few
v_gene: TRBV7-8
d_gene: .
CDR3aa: CASSLARGGQPQHF
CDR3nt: TGTGCCAGCAGCTTAGCCCGAGGAGGGCAGCCCCAGCATTTT

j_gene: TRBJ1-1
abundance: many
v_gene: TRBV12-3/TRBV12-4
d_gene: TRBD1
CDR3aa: CASSPSIGQGKTEAFF
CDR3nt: TGTGCCAGCAGTCCATCGATCGGACAGGGGAAAACTGAAGCTTTCTTT

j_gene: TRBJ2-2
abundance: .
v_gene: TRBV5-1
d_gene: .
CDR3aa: CASSLWSTNTGELFF
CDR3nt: TGCGCCAGCAGCTTGTGGTCTACTAACACCGGGGAGCTGTTTTTT

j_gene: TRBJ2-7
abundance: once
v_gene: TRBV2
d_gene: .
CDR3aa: CASSHGETFLSEQYF
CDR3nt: TGTGCCAGCAGTCACGGGGAGACTTTCCTGAGCGAGCAGTACTTC

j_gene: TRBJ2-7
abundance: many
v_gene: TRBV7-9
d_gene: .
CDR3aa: CASSTGLYEQYF
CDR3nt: TGTGCCAGTTCGACTGGACTTTACGAGCAGTACTTC

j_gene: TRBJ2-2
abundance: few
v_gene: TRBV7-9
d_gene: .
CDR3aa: CASSSNPGELFF
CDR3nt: TGTGCCAGCAGCTCTAACCCCGGGGAGCTGTTTTTT

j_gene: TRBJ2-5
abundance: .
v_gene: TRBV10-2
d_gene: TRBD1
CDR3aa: CASSEGTGRVSQYF
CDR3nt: TGCGCCAGCAGTGAGGGGACAGGGCGCGTGTCCCAGTACTTC

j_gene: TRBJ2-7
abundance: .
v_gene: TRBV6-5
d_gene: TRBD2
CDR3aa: CASSYSLAGGSSYEQYF
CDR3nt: TGTGCCAGCAGTTACTCCTTAGCGGGAGGGAGCTCCTACGAGCAGTACTTC

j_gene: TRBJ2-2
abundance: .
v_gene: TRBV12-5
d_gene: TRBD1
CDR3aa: CASGLVLVGQGVPGELFF
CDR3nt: TGTGCTAGTGGTTTGGTATTGGTAGGACAGGGGGTCCCCGGGGAGCTGTTTTTT

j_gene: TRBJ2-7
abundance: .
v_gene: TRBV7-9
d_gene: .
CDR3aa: CASSLGGPLPHEQYF
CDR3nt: TGTGCCAGCAGCTTAGGCGGGCCGCTCCCCCACGAGCAGTACTTC

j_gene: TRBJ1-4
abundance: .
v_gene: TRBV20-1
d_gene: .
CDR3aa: CSARARGTNEKLFF
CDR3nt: TGCAGTGCTAGAGCTAGGGGCACTAATGAAAAACTGTTTTTT

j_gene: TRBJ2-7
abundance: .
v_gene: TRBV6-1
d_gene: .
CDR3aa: CASSEEGSSSYEQYF
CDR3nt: TGTGCCAGCAGTGAAGAGGGCTCGAGCTCCTACGAGCAGTACTTC

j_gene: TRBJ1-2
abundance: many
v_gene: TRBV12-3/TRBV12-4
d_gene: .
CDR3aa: CASSLARRENYGYTF
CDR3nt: TGTGCCAGCAGTTTAGCACGCAGAGAGAACTATGGCTACACCTTC

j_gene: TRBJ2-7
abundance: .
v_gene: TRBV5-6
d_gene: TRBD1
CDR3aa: CASSYPGQGNYEQYF
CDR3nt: TGTGCCAGCAGCTACCCGGGACAGGGGAACTACGAGCAGTACTTC

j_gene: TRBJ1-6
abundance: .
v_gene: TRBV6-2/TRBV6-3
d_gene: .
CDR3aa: CASSDARPLHF
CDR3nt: TGTGCCAGCAGTGACGCGAGGCCCCTCCACTTT

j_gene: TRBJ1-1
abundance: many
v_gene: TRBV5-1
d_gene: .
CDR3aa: CASSWATGNTEAFF
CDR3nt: TGCGCCAGCAGCTGGGCGACAGGGAACACTGAAGCTTTCTTT

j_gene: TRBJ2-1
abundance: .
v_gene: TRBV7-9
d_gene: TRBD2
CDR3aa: CASKEGTSLNEQFF
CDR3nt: TGTGCCAGCAAGGAGGGGACTAGTTTAAATGAGCAGTTCTTC

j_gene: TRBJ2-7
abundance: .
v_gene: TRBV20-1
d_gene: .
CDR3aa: CSAPGLRAYEQYF
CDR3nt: TGCAGTGCTCCGGGACTCAGAGCCTACGAGCAGTACTTC

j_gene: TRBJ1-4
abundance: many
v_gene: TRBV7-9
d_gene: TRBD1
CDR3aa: CASSFHDRGSEKLFF
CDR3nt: TGTGCCAGCAGCTTCCACGACAGGGGAAGCGAAAAACTGTTTTTT

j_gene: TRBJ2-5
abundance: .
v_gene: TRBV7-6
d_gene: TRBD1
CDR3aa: CASSLEGQSIETQYF
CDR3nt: TGTGCCAGCAGCCTTGAGGGACAGTCGATAGAGACCCAGTACTTC

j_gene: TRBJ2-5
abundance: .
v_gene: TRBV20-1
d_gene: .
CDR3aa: CSARAAGIEETQYF
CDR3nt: TGCAGTGCTAGAGCGGCGGGAATTGAGGAGACCCAGTACTTC

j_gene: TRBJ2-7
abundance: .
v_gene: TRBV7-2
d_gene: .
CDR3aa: CASSLGRGGEEQYF
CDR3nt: TGTGCCAGCAGCTTAGGTAGAGGGGGTGAGGAGCAGTACTTC

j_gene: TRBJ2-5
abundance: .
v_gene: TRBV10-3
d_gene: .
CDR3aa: CAISVKDYRGAQETQYF
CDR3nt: TGTGCCATCAGTGTCAAGGACTACCGGGGGGCCCAAGAGACCCAGTACTTC

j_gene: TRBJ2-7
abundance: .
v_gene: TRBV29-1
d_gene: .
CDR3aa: CSVVLALIPYEQYF
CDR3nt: TGCAGCGTTGTTCTAGCGCTTATCCCCTACGAGCAGTACTTC

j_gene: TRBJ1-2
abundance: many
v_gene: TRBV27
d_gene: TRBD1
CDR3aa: CASRATGEGYTF
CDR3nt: TGTGCCAGCAGAGCGACAGGGGAAGGCTACACCTTC

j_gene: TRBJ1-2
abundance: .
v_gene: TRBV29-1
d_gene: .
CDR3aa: CSDVGYGYTF
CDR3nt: TGCAGCGACGTCGGGTATGGCTACACCTTC

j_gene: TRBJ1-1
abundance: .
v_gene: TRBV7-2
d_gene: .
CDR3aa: CASSSGGVDTEAFF
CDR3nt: TGTGCCAGCAGTTCGGGGGGGGTGGACACTGAAGCTTTCTTT

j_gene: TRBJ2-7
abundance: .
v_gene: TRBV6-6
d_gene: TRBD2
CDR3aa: CASSYEASGKAEQYF
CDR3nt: TGTGCCAGCAGTTACGAGGCTAGCGGGAAAGCCGAGCAGTACTTC

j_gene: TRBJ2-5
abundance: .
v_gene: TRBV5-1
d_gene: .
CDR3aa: CASSPPPTAGETQYF
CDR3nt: TGCGCCAGCAGCCCTCCACCCACTGCCGGAGAGACCCAGTACTTC

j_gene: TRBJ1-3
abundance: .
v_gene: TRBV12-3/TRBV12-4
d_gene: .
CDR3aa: CASSWDTIYF
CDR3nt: TGTGCCAGCAGTTGGGACACCATATATTTT